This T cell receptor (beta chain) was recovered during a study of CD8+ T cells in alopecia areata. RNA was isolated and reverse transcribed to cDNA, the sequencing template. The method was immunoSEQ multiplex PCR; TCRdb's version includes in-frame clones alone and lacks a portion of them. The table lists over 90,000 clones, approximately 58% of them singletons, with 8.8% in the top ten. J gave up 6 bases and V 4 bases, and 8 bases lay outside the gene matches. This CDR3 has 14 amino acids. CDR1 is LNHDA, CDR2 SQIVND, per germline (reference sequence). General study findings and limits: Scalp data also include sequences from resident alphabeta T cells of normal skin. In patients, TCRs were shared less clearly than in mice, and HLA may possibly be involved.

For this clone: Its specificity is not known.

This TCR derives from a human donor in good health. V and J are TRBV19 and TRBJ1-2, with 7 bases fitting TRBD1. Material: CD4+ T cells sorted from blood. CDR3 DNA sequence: TGTGCCAGTAGTACATTGGACAGGTTCGATGGCTACACCTTC. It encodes CASSTLDRFDGYTF.